This TCR beta chain was identified in a study of graft-versus-host responses after intestinal transplantation (dated by TCRdb to the early 2020s). A note on the overall study: Multivisceral, liver-intestinal, or isolated intestinal transplants were received by the recipients. Instead of going to the commercial service, samples from a few later patients were sequenced in-house on an Illumina MiSeq and processed with MiXCR. After intestinal transplantation, graft-versus-host and host-versus-graft alloreactive T cell clones were followed in the graft, circulation and bone marrow using bulk TCR-beta CDR3 sequencing. A peak of at least 4% donor T cells among recipient peripheral blood mononuclear cells was the definition used for donor T cell macrochimerism. Alloreactive clones were identified by sequencing pre-transplant mixed lymphocyte reaction products and comparing them with unstimulated pre-transplant donor and recipient T cells. The cohort enrolled 20 to 25 intestinal transplant recipients, one of whom was a retransplant, and a few patients without pretransplant specimens were excluded. Every recipient was given anti-thymocyte globulin induction, followed by around three years of maintenance tacrolimus and steroids.

Notes on this clone: The clone's antigen remains unknown. Per-base qualities were not stored, and no clone one base away is much larger.

V is trimmed back by 1 base and J by 2 bases, and the junction contains 4 bases that no gene match accounts for. The CDR3 covers 15 residues, taking in both the cysteine and the phenylalanine. Here the CDR3 DNA is all that survives: 45 bases in frame from base 1. From the germline V gene, CDR1 is MGHRA and CDR2 is YSYEKL. Paper-wide results and their limitations: The relatively low number and heterogeneity of intestinal transplant patients limited the conclusions. Peak levels of circulating GvH clones were associated with declines in HvG clones early after transplant. In the allografts of patients with donor T cell macrochimerism, GvH to HvG T cell clonal ratios were high. GvH clones were detected in recipient bone marrow, and some appeared earlier in ileal mucosa or blood, consistent with an intestinal mucosal origin.

The library relied on the immunoSEQ multiplex PCR assay. In most patients, genomic DNA was isolated using the Qiagen DNeasy Blood and Tissue Kit and sent frozen to Adaptive Biotechnologies for TCR sequencing. Adaptive Biotechnologies carried out high-throughput TCR-beta CDR3 sequencing of genomic DNA for most patients. As for how the authors treated the data: TCR sequencing data were retrieved from Adaptive's ImmunoSEQ software for 15 to 20 patients, whereas a few other patients were processed with MiXCR and VDJtools. To correct CD4 versus CD8 sorting errors, sequences present in both subsets at a frequency ratio below 5:1 were removed. CDR3 nucleotide sequences shared between donor and recipient were removed because their origin could not be assigned. To count as alloreactive, a clone needed at least 2-fold expansion over unstimulated cells and a minimum CFSE-low frequency of 0.002% (template counts) or 0.001% (read counts). Mappable clones were those detected in sequenced pre-transplant spleen, lymph node, or MLR CFSE-low populations of the donor or recipient. The cumulative frequency of alloreactive clones was calculated as a percentage of all sequences, weighted by copy number. Imported from immuneACCESS, the table was reduced by TCRdb to in-frame sequences with V and J called. These copies leave out some clones; in studies compared against another copy, an unresolved V gene accounts for under half, and the cause of the remainder is not known. The V and J calls and clone size come from that table; D and trimming were worked out from the DNA. The sample includes more than 80,000 clones, with around 83% observed a single time. The top ten clones comprise approximately 18% of the sample.

Explained via the paper, the time point label denotes: cells obtained before transplantation from donor or recipient. CD3+CD4+ and CD3+CD8+ populations were FACS-sorted from unstimulated pre-transplant donor and recipient cells taken from spleen or lymph nodes. The sequenced sample was unstimulated CD8+ T cells sorted from spleen or lymph node cells, obtained before intestinal transplant. The chain uses TRBV4-1 and TRBJ1-1, with 7 junctional bases fitting TRBD1. The source of this sequence is a human donor who received an intestinal transplant. In nucleotide form, the sequence is TGCGCCAGCAGCCAAGCCTGGGACAGCAACACTGAAGCTTTCTTT. Translated, it gives CASSQAWDSNTEAFF.